One sample yielded the 26 T cell receptor beta chains listed below, sequenced in a study of monozygotic twins with inflammatory bowel disease. TCRdb re-called the 5' RACE reads and catalogs CDR3 proteins one per entry, DNA excluded. Listed are approximately 100,000 distinct CDR3 sequences; around 11% falls within the top ten. Input material: blood. The receptors were sampled from a human donor with ulcerative colitis or Crohn's disease, or a healthy co-twin of an affected twin (not recorded which).

The CDR3 here is CASSFSDPTDTQYF. The chain employs TRBV5-5 and TRBJ2-3. Germline V gives CDR1 SGHKS, CDR2 YYEKEE (reference sequence). The CDR3 runs to 14 residues.

The chain uses TRBV27 and TRBJ2-3; TCRdb's D gene call, TRBD2, goes unchecked for lack of DNA. Germline CDR1 MNHEY, CDR2 SMNVEV (reference sequence). The CDR3 has 16 residues. Here the CDR3 reads CASRPTSGGYTDTQYF.

V usage is TRBV20-1 and J usage is TRBJ1-2; absent DNA, TCRdb's TRBD1 call cannot be checked. The CDR3 extends over 14 amino acids. The germline CDR1 and CDR2 sequences are DFQATT and SNEGSKA (reference sequence). CDR3 sequence: CSARDTGKGGGYTF.

V gene TRBV6-1 combines with J gene TRBJ2-1. Germline loops: CDR1 MNHNS, CDR2 SASEGT. The CDR3 sequence is 14 residues long. The CDR3 protein is CASSREAPSNEQFF.

The chain recombines TRBV5-1 with TRBJ2-2; TCRdb lists TRBD2, though no DNA is available to test this call. CDR3 size: 15 residues. Germline CDR1 and CDR2: SGHRS and YFSETQ. The CDR3 loop reads CASSLGRGDTGELFF.

V and J are TRBV18 and TRBJ1-1. The CDR3 spans 11 residues. CDR1 is KGHSH, CDR2 LQKENI, per germline. The CDR3 region is CASSPQTEAFF.

V usage is TRBV4-2 and J usage is TRBJ1-2; TCRdb's D call of TRBD1 is untestable without DNA. This CDR3 contains 15 residues. Germline V gives CDR1 LGHNA, CDR2 YNFKEQ. The CDR3 loop is CASSQDQGGGYGYTF.

The chain recombines TRBV7-9 with TRBJ2-5; the D call from TCRdb, TRBD2, cannot be confirmed without DNA. The germline V gene encodes CDR1 SEHNR and CDR2 FQNEAQ (reference sequence). This CDR3 contains 17 residues. Here the CDR3 reads CASSLGLRVADQETQYF. Supplemented by reference TRBV7-9 and TRBJ2-5, the full variable domain reads DTGVSQNPRHKITKRGQNVTFRCDPISEHNRLYWYRQTLGQGPEFLTYFQNEAQLEKSRLLSDRFSAERPKGSFSTLEIQRTEQGDSAMYLCASSLGLRVADQETQYFGPGTRLLVL.

The chain recombines TRBV2 with TRBJ2-1. The CDR3 has 12 amino acids. The germline CDR1 and CDR2 sequences are SNHLY and FYNNEI. CDR3 residues: CASSEAGNEQFF. The whole variable domain, filled in from reference TRBV2 and TRBJ2-1, reads EPEVTQTPSHQVTQMGQEVILRCVPISNHLYFYWYRQILGQKVEFLVSFYNNEISEKSEIFDDQFSVERPDGSNFTLKIRSTKLEDSAMYFCASSEAGNEQFFGPGTRLTVL.

The rearrangement links TRBV12-3 or TRBV12-4 to TRBJ1-5; TCRdb calls TRBD1, which cannot be checked without DNA. The CDR3 length is 14 residues. Here the CDR3 reads CASSFWQGSQPQHF.

The V call is TRBV20-1, the J call TRBJ2-5; TCRdb returns TRBD2, unconfirmable since there is no DNA. CDR3 length: 17 residues. Germline CDR1 is DFQATT and CDR2 is SNEGSKA (reference sequence). CDR3 region: CSASIIAREDVQETQYF.

This rearrangement joins TRBV12-3 or TRBV12-4 to TRBJ1-2; TCRdb designates TRBD1, a call that cannot be tested without DNA. The CDR3 sequence is 18 residues long. The CDR3 region is CASSSHETGGRSNYGYTF.

The chain is built from TRBV6-6 and TRBJ1-4; no DNA is available, so the TRBD1 call from TCRdb remains unchecked. Germline CDR1 MNHNY, CDR2 SVGAGI (reference sequence). This CDR3 comprises 14 residues. CDR3 in amino acids: CASSIGGWGEKLFF.

The CDR3 sequence is CASSPRGLPNTGELFF. J is TRBJ2-2 and V is TRBV12-3 or TRBV12-4; the D gene TCRdb calls, TRBD2, cannot be checked with no DNA. The CDR3 is 16 amino acids.

The V and J genes are TRBV7-3 and TRBJ1-1; TCRdb selects TRBD1, and the lack of DNA leaves this call unchecked. From germline, CDR1 is SGHTA and CDR2 FQGTGA. The CDR3 sequence is 12 residues long. The CDR3 loop reads CASSSRQGEAFF.

This sequence joins TRBV3-1 and TRBJ1-1. CDR3 length equals 13 residues. CDR1 LGHDT and CDR2 YNNKEL come from the germline V gene (reference sequence). The CDR3 is CASSPRLVTEAFF. Variable domain in full (rest from reference TRBV3-1 and TRBJ1-1): DTAVSQTPKYLVTQMGNDKSIKCEQNLGHDTMYWYKQDSKKFLKIMFSYNNKELIINETVPNRFSPKSPDKAHLNLHINSLELGDSAVYFCASSPRLVTEAFFGQGTRLTVV.

V gene TRBV6-5 combines with J gene TRBJ2-5; TCRdb selects TRBD1, and the lack of DNA leaves this call unchecked. There are 14 residues in the CDR3. CDR1 MNHEY and CDR2 SVGAGI come from the germline V gene. CDR3 region: CASSYQTAQETQYF.

The rearrangement links TRBV9 to TRBJ2-1; the D gene TCRdb calls, TRBD1, cannot be checked with no DNA. This CDR3 contains 13 residues. CDR1 is SGDLS, CDR2 YYNGEE, per germline. This chain's CDR3 is CASSVDGTYEQFF.

The J gene is TRBJ1-1, the V gene TRBV5-6. This CDR3 is 14 amino acids long. The germline CDR1 and CDR2 sequences are SGHDT and YYEEEE. Here the CDR3 reads CASSFMGYNTEAFF.

CDR3 loop: CSARRDRGRGELFF. This chain connects TRBV20-1 to TRBJ2-2; TCRdb calls TRBD1, which cannot be checked without DNA. CDR1 is DFQATT, CDR2 SNEGSKA, per germline (reference sequence). This CDR3 region has 14 residues.

CDR3 loop: CASSGTSGRAETQYF. The chain is built from TRBV25-1 and TRBJ2-5; TCRdb's D call, TRBD2, is unchecked because there is no DNA. The CDR3 extends over 15 amino acids. Germline CDR1 and CDR2: MGHDK and SYGVNS.

The V and J genes are TRBV19 and TRBJ2-1; TCRdb outputs TRBD1, but without DNA this stays unchecked. The CDR3 totals 14 residues. The germline V gene encodes CDR1 LNHDA and CDR2 SQIVND (reference sequence). The CDR3 region is CATTRVQGYNEQFF.

The chain carries TRBV11-3 and TRBJ2-1. The CDR3 sequence is 17 residues long. The germline gives CDR1 SGHNT, CDR2 YENEEA. The CDR3 loop is CASSLVSPRVLHNEQFF.

V and J are TRBV29-1 and TRBJ1-1. Germline CDR1 reads SQVTM; CDR2 reads ANQGSEA. This CDR3 comprises 13 residues. CDR3 residues: CSADLYSGTAAFF.

The rearrangement links TRBV27 to TRBJ2-3; the D call from TCRdb, TRBD1, cannot be confirmed without DNA. The CDR3 length is 15 residues. From germline, CDR1 is MNHEY and CDR2 SMNVEV (reference sequence). The CDR3 region is CASSLTRQGTDTQYF.

The chain couples TRBV6-1 to TRBJ2-1; the D gene TCRdb calls, TRBD2, cannot be checked with no DNA. Germline V gene sequence: CDR1 MNHNS, CDR2 SASEGT. The CDR3 runs 16 residues. This CDR3 is CASSSGVTDREFEQFF.